This TCR beta chain was obtained from a study of blood T cells in healthy people across ages. Study information: Capturing about one barcoded beta molecule per two T cells was achieved by template switching. The study, taken as a whole, reports: Total diversity from one million sequenced T cells was likely underestimated. While age rose, TCR beta diversity per million T cells dropped in a roughly linear way.

This CDR3 comprises 15 residues. Germline CDR1 and CDR2: SGDLS and YYNGEE. Concerning this clonotype itself: Its cognate antigen is unknown.

Primed by a sample-barcoded 5' primer and a J-beta primer mix, a second PCR proceeded for about 7 to 12 cycles. TCRdb used MiXCR to reprocess the 5' RACE reads, holding one entry per CDR3 protein. This sample carries some 1.7 million distinct CDR3 sequences, approximately 28% of them seen once, and the ten largest clones take roughly 8%. Total RNA was extracted at no less than 5.5 micrograms per sample. V usage is TRBV9 and J usage is TRBJ2-4; perhaps TRBD1 as D (7 bases). Gene TRBJ2-7 matches the end of the DNA better, so the J call may be wrong. The specimen sequenced was blood. This receptor was taken from a woman aged 30 to 39 in good health. The CDR3 coding sequence is TGTGCCAGCAGCCCCCGACAGGGAGGTTCGGACGAGCAGTACTTC. It encodes CASSPRQGGSDEQYF.